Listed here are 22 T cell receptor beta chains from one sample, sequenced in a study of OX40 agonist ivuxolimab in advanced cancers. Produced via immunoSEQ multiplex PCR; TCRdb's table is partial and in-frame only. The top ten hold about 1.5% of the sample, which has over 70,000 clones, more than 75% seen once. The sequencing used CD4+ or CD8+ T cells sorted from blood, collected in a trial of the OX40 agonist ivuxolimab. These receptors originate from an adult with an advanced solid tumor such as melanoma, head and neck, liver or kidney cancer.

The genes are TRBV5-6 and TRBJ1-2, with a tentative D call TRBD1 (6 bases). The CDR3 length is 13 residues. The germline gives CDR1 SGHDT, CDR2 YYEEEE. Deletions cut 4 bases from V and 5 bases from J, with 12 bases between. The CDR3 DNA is TGTGCCAGCAGCGCTGGACAGCCATATGGCTACACCTTC. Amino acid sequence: CASSAGQPYGYTF.

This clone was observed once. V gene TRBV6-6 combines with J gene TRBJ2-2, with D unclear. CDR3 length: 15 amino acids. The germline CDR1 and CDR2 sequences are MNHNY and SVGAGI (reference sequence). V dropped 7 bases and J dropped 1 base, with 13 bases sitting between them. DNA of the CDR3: TGTGCCAGCATTTTAACGGCCGGGAACACCGGGGAGCTGTTTTTT. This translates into CASILTAGNTGELFF.

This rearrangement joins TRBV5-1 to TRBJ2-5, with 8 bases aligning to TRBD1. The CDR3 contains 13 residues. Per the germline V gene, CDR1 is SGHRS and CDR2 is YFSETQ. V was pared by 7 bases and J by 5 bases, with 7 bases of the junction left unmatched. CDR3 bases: TGCGCCAGCCGCCGCGACAGGGGTGAGACCCAGTACTTC. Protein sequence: CASRRDRGETQYF.

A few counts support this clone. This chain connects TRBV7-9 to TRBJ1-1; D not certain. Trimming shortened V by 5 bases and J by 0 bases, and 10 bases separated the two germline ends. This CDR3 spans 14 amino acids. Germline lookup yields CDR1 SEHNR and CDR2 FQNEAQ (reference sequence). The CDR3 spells CASSPTGLNTEAFF. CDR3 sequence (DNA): TGTGCCAGCAGCCCGACGGGTCTGAACACTGAAGCTTTCTTT.

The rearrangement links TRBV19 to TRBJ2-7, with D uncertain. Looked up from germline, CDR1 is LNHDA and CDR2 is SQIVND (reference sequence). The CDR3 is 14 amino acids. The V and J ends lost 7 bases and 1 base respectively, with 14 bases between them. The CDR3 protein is CASTTTYASYEQYF. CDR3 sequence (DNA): TGTGCCAGTACCACGACTTACGCTTCCTACGAGCAGTACTTC.

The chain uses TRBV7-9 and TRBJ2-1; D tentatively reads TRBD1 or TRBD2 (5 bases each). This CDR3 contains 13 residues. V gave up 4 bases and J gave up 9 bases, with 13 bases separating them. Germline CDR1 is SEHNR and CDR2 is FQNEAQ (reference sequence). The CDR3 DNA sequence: TGTGCCAGCAGCTGGGCTAATGGGGGTGAGCAGTTCTTC. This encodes CASSWANGGEQFF.

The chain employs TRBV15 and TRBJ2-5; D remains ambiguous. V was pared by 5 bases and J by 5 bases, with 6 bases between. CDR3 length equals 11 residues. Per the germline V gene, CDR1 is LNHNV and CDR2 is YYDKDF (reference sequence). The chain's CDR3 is CATSDRETQYF. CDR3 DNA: TGTGCCACCAGCGATAGGGAGACCCAGTACTTC.

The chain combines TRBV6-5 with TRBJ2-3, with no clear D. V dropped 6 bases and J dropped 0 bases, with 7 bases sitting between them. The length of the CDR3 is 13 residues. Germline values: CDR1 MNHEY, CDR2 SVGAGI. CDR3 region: CASRVSSTDTQYF. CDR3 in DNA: TGTGCCAGCAGGGTCTCTAGCACAGATACGCAGTATTTT.

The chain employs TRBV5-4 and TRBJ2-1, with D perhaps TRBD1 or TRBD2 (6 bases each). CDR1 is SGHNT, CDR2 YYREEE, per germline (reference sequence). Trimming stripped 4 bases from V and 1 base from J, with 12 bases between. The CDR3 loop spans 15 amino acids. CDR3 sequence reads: CASSGGGGSYNEQFF. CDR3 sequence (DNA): TGTGCCAGCAGCGGTGGAGGGGGGTCCTACAATGAGCAGTTCTTC.

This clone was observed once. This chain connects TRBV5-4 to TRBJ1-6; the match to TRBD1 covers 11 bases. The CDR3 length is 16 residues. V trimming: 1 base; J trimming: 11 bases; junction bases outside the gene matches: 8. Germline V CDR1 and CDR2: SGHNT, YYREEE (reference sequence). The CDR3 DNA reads TGTGCCAGCAGCTTGAACCGGGGGACAGGGGGTGCACCCCTCCACTTT. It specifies CASSLNRGTGGAPLHF.

This CDR3 is CASSPGAVRSGNTIYF. The CDR3 bases are TGTGCCAGCAGCCCCGGGGCAGTCCGCTCTGGAAACACCATATATTTT. The chain combines TRBV9 with TRBJ1-3, with D possibly matching TRBD1 (5 bases). V lost 4 bases to trimming and J lost 0 bases, with 14 bases between them. The CDR3 runs to 16 residues. CDR1 is SGDLS, CDR2 YYNGEE, per germline.

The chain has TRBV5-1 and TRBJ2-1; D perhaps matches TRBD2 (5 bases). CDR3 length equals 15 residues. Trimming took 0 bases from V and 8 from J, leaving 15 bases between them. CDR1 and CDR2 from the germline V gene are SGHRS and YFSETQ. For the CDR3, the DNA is TGCGCCAGCAGCTTGGCCGGGGAGAGGGTACATGAGCAGTTCTTC. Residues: CASSLAGERVHEQFF. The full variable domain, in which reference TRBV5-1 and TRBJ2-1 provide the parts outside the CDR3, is KAGVTQTPRYLIKTRGQQVTLSCSPISGHRSVSWYQQTPGQGLQFLFEYFSETQRNKGNFPGRFSGRQFSNSRSEMNVSTLELGDSALYLCASSLAGERVHEQFFGPGTRLTVL.

CDR3 sequence (DNA): TGCAGCGTTGAAGATCGGGAGGGCGGGGCCCTGAACACTGAAGCTTTCTTT. This sequence encodes CSVEDREGGALNTEAFF. The chain employs TRBV29-1 and TRBJ1-1, with a tentative D call TRBD1 (5 bases). Germline V gives CDR1 SQVTM, CDR2 ANQGSEA. The V end was cut by 0 bases, the J end by 0 bases, with 17 bases between. This CDR3 spans 17 amino acids.

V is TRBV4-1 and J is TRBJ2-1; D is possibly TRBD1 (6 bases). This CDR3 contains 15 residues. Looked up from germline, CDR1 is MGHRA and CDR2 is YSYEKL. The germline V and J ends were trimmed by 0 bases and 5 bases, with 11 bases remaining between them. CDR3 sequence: CASSQDRGTNNEQFF. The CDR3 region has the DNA TGCGCCAGCAGCCAAGATAGGGGGACAAACAATGAGCAGTTCTTC.

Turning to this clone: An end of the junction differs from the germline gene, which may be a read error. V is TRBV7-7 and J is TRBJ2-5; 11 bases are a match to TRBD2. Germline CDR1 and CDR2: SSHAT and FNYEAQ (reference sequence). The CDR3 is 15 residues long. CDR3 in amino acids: CASSLASGGWETQYF. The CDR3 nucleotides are TGTGCTAGCAGCTTAGCTAGCGGGGGGTGGGAGACCCAGTACTTC.

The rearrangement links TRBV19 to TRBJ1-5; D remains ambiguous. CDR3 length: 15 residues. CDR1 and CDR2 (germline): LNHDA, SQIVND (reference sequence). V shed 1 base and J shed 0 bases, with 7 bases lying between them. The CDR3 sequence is CASSIVFYSNQPQHF. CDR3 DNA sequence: TGTGCCAGTAGTATAGTATTTTATAGCAATCAGCCCCAGCATTTT.

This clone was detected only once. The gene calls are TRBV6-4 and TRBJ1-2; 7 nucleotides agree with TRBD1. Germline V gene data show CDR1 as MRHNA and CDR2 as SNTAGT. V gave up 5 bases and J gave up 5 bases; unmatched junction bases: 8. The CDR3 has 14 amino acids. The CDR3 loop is CASSRDSSFYGYTF. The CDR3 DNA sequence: TGTGCCAGCAGTCGGGACAGCAGTTTTTATGGCTACACCTTC.

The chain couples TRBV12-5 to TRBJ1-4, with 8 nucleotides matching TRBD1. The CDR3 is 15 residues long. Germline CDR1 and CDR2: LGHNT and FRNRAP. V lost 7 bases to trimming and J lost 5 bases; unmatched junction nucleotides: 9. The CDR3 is CASAAPGGGNEKLFF. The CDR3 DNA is TGTGCTAGTGCCGCACCAGGGGGCGGGAATGAAAAACTGTTTTTT.

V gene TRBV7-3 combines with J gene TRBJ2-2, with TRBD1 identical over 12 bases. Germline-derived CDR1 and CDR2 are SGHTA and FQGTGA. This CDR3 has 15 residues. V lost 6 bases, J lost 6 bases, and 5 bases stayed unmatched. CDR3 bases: TGTGCCAGCAGTCCGGGACAGGGGGCCGCCGGGGAGCTGTTTTTT. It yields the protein CASSPGQGAAGELFF.

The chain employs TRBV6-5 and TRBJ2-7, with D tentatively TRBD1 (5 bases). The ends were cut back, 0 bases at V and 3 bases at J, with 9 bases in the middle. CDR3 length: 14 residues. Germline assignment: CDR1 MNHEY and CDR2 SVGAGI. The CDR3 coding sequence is TGTGCCAGCAGTTACTCGTACCAGGGCTACGAGCAGTACTTC. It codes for CASSYSYQGYEQYF.

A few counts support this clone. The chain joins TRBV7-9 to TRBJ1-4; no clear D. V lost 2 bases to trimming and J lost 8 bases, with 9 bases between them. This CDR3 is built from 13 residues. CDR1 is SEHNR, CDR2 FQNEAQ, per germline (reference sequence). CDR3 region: CASSLQPREKLFF. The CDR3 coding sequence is TGTGCCAGCAGCTTACAACCCCGAGAAAAACTGTTTTTT.

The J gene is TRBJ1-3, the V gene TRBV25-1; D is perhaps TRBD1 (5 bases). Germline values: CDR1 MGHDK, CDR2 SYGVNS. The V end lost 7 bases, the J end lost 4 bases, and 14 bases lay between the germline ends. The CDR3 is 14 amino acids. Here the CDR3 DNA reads TGTGCCAGCAAGGTTCCAGGGCGGGGAAACACCATATATTTT. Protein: CASKVPGRGNTIYF.